A selection of T cell receptor beta chains follows, all from one sample in a study of cytomegalovirus exposure and HLA in healthy donors. Repertoires were generated with immunoSEQ multiplex PCR, while TCRdb's copy carries only in-frame clones and drops some. Of roughly 200,000 clones listed, around four fifths are singletons. Sequenced input: PBMCs. These receptors were obtained from a boy aged 2-15 years in good health and CMV-seronegative. Both conserved end residues are part of each CDR3. The D gene is left open where the match is weak. Clone size is not always given. Where it is, it says once, few, many or a class for expanded clones.

D	J	length	size	V	CDR3	DNA
NA	TRBJ1-1	16	NA	TRBV14	CASSQVPTRTNTEAFF	TGTGCCAGCAGCCAAGTTCCCACCAGGACAAACACTGAAGCTTTCTTT
NA	TRBJ1-1	14	NA	TRBV27	CASSLYTANTEAFF	TGTGCCAGCAGTTTATATACAGCGAACACTGAAGCTTTCTTT
TRBD1	TRBJ1-4	15	NA	TRBV6-5	CASSKTGVLNEKLFF	TGTGCCAGCAGCAAAACAGGGGTCCTTAATGAAAAACTGTTTTTT
NA	TRBJ2-5	14	NA	TRBV30	CASGGTGIQETQYF	TGTGCCTCGGGAGGGACAGGGATCCAAGAGACCCAGTACTTC
TRBD1	TRBJ1-5	14	NA	TRBV29-1	CSVGKDRGEQPQHF	TGCAGCGTGGGTAAGGACAGGGGGGAACAGCCCCAGCATTTT
NA	TRBJ2-5	16	NA	TRBV23-1	CASSHRGHIDQETQYF	TGCGCCAGCAGTCACCGAGGGCATATTGACCAAGAGACCCAGTACTTC
NA	TRBJ2-7	15	NA	TRBV2	CASSDSLLQGYEQYF	TGTGCCAGCAGTGACAGTTTGCTACAGGGCTACGAGCAGTACTTC
NA	TRBJ2-7	14	NA	TRBV29-1	CSVGKRAETYEQYF	TGCAGCGTTGGGAAGCGGGCTGAAACCTACGAGCAGTACTTC
TRBD2	TRBJ2-1	16	NA	TRBV6-5	CASSSYSGRAYNEQFF	TGTGCCAGCAGTTCCTATAGCGGGAGGGCCTACAATGAGCAGTTCTTC
NA	TRBJ2-7	14	NA	TRBV5-1	CASSLGLGTYEQYF	TGCGCCAGCAGCTTAGGACTTGGAACCTACGAGCAGTACTTC
NA	TRBJ1-2	13	NA	TRBV6-5	CATTGGFGYGYTF	TGTGCCACCACGGGGGGGTTCGGCTATGGCTACACCTTC
TRBD1	TRBJ2-4	13	NA	TRBV27	CASGAGGWNIQYF	TGTGCCAGCGGGGCAGGGGGCTGGAACATTCAGTACTTC
NA	TRBJ2-1	13	once	TRBV6-1	CASSEVLGGEQFF	TGTGCCAGCAGTGAAGTTCTTGGGGGGGAGCAGTTCTTC
TRBD1	TRBJ1-1	13	NA	TRBV29-1	CSATQGGNTEAFF	TGCAGCGCGACTCAGGGGGGGAACACTGAAGCTTTCTTT
NA	TRBJ1-1	14	NA	TRBV30	CAWKQDFMNTEAFF	TGTGCCTGGAAACAGGATTTCATGAACACTGAAGCTTTCTTT
TRBD1	TRBJ1-5	16	NA	TRBV5-5	CASSLATGDSNQPQHF	TGTGCCAGCAGCTTGGCGACAGGGGATAGCAATCAGCCCCAGCATTTT
NA	TRBJ2-7	12	NA	TRBV7-9	CASSTTYYEQYF	TGTGCCAGCAGCACCACCTACTACGAGCAGTACTTC
NA	TRBJ2-3	15	NA	TRBV5-1	CASSFTAQTSDTQYF	TGCGCCAGCAGCTTCACAGCCCAAACTTCGGATACGCAGTATTTT
TRBD1	TRBJ1-2	13	NA	TRBV6-1	CASTLDRVGGYTF	TGTGCCAGCACCCTTGACAGGGTTGGTGGCTACACCTTC
NA	TRBJ2-3	15	NA	TRBV5-1	CASSLGGAGTDTQYF	TGCGCCAGCAGCTTGGGTGGGGCGGGAACAGATACGCAGTATTTT
NA	TRBJ2-3	14	NA	TRBV5-5	CASSFTGSTDTQYF	TGTGCCAGCAGCTTTACAGGCAGCACAGATACGCAGTATTTT
NA	TRBJ2-7	13	NA	TRBV30	CAWSVSSSYEQYF	TGTGCCTGGAGTGTCTCCAGTTCCTACGAGCAGTACTTC
TRBD2	TRBJ2-3	16	NA	TRBV7-2	CASSLTSGRGEDTQYF	TGTGCCAGCAGCCTTACTAGCGGGAGGGGGGAAGATACGCAGTATTTT
NA	TRBJ1-4	19	NA	TRBV2	CASSEGGLYAQVLREKLFF	TGTGCCAGCAGTGAGGGGGGATTATACGCTCAGGTATTGAGGGAAAAACTGTTTTTT
NA	TRBJ2-6	18	NA	TRBV15	CATSSLRMRGSGANVLTF	TGTGCCACCAGCTCCCTTCGGATGAGGGGGTCCGGGGCCAACGTCCTGACTTTC
NA	TRBJ2-3	15	NA	TRBV7-8	CASSLRGGPTDTQYF	TGTGCCAGCAGCTTAAGAGGCGGCCCCACAGATACGCAGTATTTT
NA	TRBJ2-5	16	NA	TRBV27	CASSLTPRGRQETQYF	TGTGCCAGCAGTTTAACCCCTCGCGGCAGACAAGAGACCCAGTACTTC
TRBD1	TRBJ1-5	15	once	TRBV19	CASSMTGGGNQPQHF	TGTGCCAGTAGTATGACAGGGGGTGGCAATCAGCCCCAGCATTTT